This T cell receptor (beta chain) appears in the sequencing data of a study of OX40 agonist ivuxolimab in advanced cancers. Some clones are missing from TCRdb's copy, which holds only in-frame ones; the method was immunoSEQ multiplex PCR. The sample consists of more than 30,000 clones, roughly 80% of them appearing once. A remark on this clone: Its antigen is unknown.

The CDR3 loop spans 16 amino acids. The germline V gene encodes CDR1 SGHVS and CDR2 FQNEAQ. Unmatched junction bases numbered 6, after V lost 0 bases and J lost 8 bases. General study points: Among T cells, CD8+ cells averaged more expanded clones than CD4+ cells.

This clonotype was obtained from an adult with an advanced solid tumor such as melanoma, head and neck, liver or kidney cancer. J is TRBJ2-6 and V is TRBV7-8, with 8 bases matching TRBD1. The sequences come from CD4+ or CD8+ T cells sorted from blood, collected in a trial of the OX40 agonist ivuxolimab. The CDR3 region is CASSLARTGKTNVLTF. CDR3 coding DNA: TGTGCCAGCAGCTTAGCCCGGACAGGGAAGACCAACGTCCTGACTTTC.